The following is a TCR beta chain sequence with its context. This specimen comes from a study of technical replicates of blood from a handful of donors. The CDR3 sequence is 15 residues long. The germline V and J ends were trimmed by 4 bases and 3 bases, with 17 bases remaining between them. Germline CDR1 reads SGHNT; CDR2 reads YYREEE (reference sequence). The table came from immunoSEQ multiplex PCR; TCRdb's copy has only in-frame clones and leaves some out. The table shows about 100,000 clones, with about 95% occurring only once. V usage is TRBV5-4 and J usage is TRBJ2-7, with D maybe TRBD2 (7 bases). The source is a human donor in good health. The sample was T cells isolated from PBMCs. CDR3 DNA sequence: TGTGCCAGCAGCATTCACGCGGGGGCCCTCTACGAGCAGTACTTC. Its translation is CASSIHAGALYEQYF.